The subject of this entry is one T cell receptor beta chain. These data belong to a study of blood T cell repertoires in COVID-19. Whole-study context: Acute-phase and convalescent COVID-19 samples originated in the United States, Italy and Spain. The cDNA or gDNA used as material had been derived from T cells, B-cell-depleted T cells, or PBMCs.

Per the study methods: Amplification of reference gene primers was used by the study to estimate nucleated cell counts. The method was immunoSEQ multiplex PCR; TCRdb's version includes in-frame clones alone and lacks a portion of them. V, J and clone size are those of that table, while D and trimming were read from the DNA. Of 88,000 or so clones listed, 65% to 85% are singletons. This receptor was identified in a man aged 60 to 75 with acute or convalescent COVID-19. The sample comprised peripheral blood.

The CDR3 is CASSLAGSQGLRGNTIYF. The CDR3 DNA is TGTGCCAGCAGCTTAGCTGGCAGCCAGGGGCTTCGCGGAAACACCATATATTTT. The V gene is TRBV11-3, the J gene TRBJ1-3, with D perhaps matching TRBD1 (6 bases). CDR1 is SGHNT and CDR2 is YENEEA in the germline V gene. This CDR3 spans 18 amino acids. With 1 base removed from V and 4 bases from J, the gap between germline ends came to 20 bases.